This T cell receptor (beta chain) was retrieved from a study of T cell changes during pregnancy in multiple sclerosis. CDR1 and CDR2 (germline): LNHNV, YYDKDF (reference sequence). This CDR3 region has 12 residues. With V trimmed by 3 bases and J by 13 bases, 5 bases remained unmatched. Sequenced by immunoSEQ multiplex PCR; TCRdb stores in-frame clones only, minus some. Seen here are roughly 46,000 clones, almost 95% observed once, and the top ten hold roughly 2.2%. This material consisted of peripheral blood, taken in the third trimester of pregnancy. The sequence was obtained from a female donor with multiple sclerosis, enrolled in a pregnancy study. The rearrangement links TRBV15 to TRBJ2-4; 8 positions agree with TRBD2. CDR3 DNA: TGTGCCACCAGCAGCAACGGGAGGGAACAGTACTTC. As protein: CATSSNGREQYF.